These 23 T cell receptor beta chains were all obtained from the same sample, sequenced in a study of blood T cell repertoires in COVID-19 (dated by TCRdb to the early 2020s). The library relied on the immunoSEQ multiplex PCR assay. TCRdb mirrors the immuneACCESS table, restricted to in-frame sequences. Some clones are absent from its copies; in checked studies, under half trace to an unresolved V gene, and the reason for the others is unknown. The sample has approximately 220,000 clones on record, just under 85% of them singletons. The ten most abundant clones make up approximately 1.4% of the sample. The sequencing input was PBMCs or T cells enriched from blood (not recorded which). The receptors stem from a woman in her forties with acute COVID-19.

This clone was detected only once. The rearrangement uses TRBV21-1 and TRBJ2-7; the table calls TRBD2, which could not be checked here. TRBV21-1 is deemed a pseudogene. CDR3 length: 19 amino acids. The CDR3 reads CASSNGTSGSGAPGPEQYF. For the CDR3, the DNA is TGTGCCAGCAGCAATGGGACTAGCGGAAGCGGAGCCCCAGGGCCCGAGCAGTACTTC.

DNA of the CDR3: TGTGCCAGCAGTGAAGGGCGGATCAATCAGCCCCAGCATTTT. Its translation: CASSEGRINQPQHF. This chain links TRBV2 with TRBJ1-5, with D unresolved. Germline V gives CDR1 SNHLY, CDR2 FYNNEI. There are 14 residues in the CDR3. Trimming stripped 1 base from V and 3 bases from J, with 7 bases between.

The V call is TRBV6-5, the J call TRBJ2-7; D is ambiguous. V lost 2 bases and J lost 7, with 12 bases in between. There are 13 residues in the CDR3. Germline V gives CDR1 MNHEY, CDR2 SVGAGI. In DNA, the CDR3 is TGTGCCAGCAGTTACGACCCACTGAGGGAGCAGTACTTC. Protein sequence: CASSYDPLREQYF.

Ten or more counts support this clone. The V and J genes are TRBV7-9 and TRBJ2-5, with 7 bases fitting TRBD2. The CDR3 extends over 16 amino acids. Germline CDR1 reads SEHNR; CDR2 reads FQNEAQ (reference sequence). Trimming at V came to 5 bases and at J to 1 base, leaving 10 bases not matched to a gene. Written as DNA, the CDR3 is TGTGCCAGCAGCCGCGGGCTAGCGGCGGTCCAAGAGACCCAGTACTTC. Protein: CASSRGLAAVQETQYF.

This chain links TRBV6-2 or TRBV6-3 with TRBJ1-3, with D perhaps matching TRBD1 (5 bases). The CDR3 has 15 amino acids. Trimming left V 5 bases short and J 0 bases short, with 11 bases between. The germline V gene encodes CDR1 MNHEY and CDR2 SVGEGT. The CDR3 coding sequence is TGTGCCAGCAGTCAGGGACTACTCTCTGGAAACACCATATATTTT. It translates to CASSQGLLSGNTIYF.

The CDR3 nucleotides read TGTGCCTGGGAAAGGGAGGAAGAGACCCAGTACTTC. It codes for CAWEREEETQYF. The chain joins TRBV30 to TRBJ2-5; maybe TRBD2 (6 bases). Per germline, CDR1 GTSNPN and CDR2 SVGIG (reference sequence). V lost 5 bases, J lost 3 bases, and 10 bases lay in between. This CDR3 comprises 12 residues.

The rearrangement uses TRBV12-3 or TRBV12-4 and TRBJ2-7; 13 bases align to TRBD2. CDR3 length equals 13 residues. The V and J ends lost 6 bases and 4 bases, in that order; junction bases with no gene match: 0. As DNA, the CDR3 is TGTGCCAGCAGGGGACTAGCGGGGTACGAGCAGTACTTC. Its protein is CASRGLAGYEQYF.

CDR3 sequence: CASSLRTSGVIYEQYF. The CDR3, as DNA: TGTGCCAGCAGTTTGAGGACTAGCGGGGTTATCTACGAGCAGTACTTC. The V call is TRBV6-5, the J call TRBJ2-7, with 12 nucleotides matching TRBD2. Germline V gives CDR1 MNHEY, CDR2 SVGAGI. The ends lost 4 bases at V and 3 bases at J; junction bases unmatched: 7. The length of the CDR3 is 16 residues.

This sequence joins TRBV7-2 and TRBJ1-1; no definite D call. Trimming cost V 2 bases and J 6 bases, with 19 bases left between them. Germline CDR1 is SGHTA and CDR2 is FQGNSA. The CDR3 consists of 16 residues. The CDR3 region has the DNA TGTGCCAGCAGCTTAATCGGGGTCAGGAGGTCTCCTGAAGCTTTCTTT. This gives the protein CASSLIGVRRSPEAFF.

The chain links TRBV5-4 to TRBJ2-2; 10 bases are a match to TRBD2. There are 15 residues in the CDR3. Germline loops: CDR1 SGHNT, CDR2 YYREEE (reference sequence). V dropped 4 bases and J dropped 3; count of bases not matched to a gene: 3. CDR3 in amino acids: CASSLGLADTGELFF. For the CDR3, the DNA is TGTGCCAGCAGCCTCGGACTAGCGGACACCGGGGAGCTGTTTTTT.

With respect to this clone: The junction departs from germline at one end; a sequencing error may be responsible. This chain connects TRBV9 to TRBJ2-3; TRBD2 aligns across 7 bases. The CDR3 totals 16 residues. Looked up from germline, CDR1 is SGDLS and CDR2 is YYNGEE. CDR3 sequence: CASSVGAGAGTDTQYF. In DNA form, the CDR3 reads TGTGCCAGCAGTGTAGGTGCGGGAGCAGGCACAGATACGCAGTATTTT.

A single count supports this clone. This chain links TRBV27 with TRBJ1-5; a possible D gene is TRBD1 (6 bases). V dropped 7 bases and J dropped 0 bases, with 28 bases sitting between them. The CDR3 is 20 amino acids. CDR1 and CDR2 from the germline V gene are MNHEY and SMNVEV (reference sequence). The CDR3 nucleotides read TGTGCCAGCAATAAACCGAAGAACCCCGGGACAACCTATAGCAATCAGCCCCAGCATTTT. The encoded protein is CASNKPKNPGTTYSNQPQHF.

This chain connects TRBV4-2 to TRBJ2-1; 10 nucleotides align to TRBD2. The junction had 13 bases not matched to a gene; V was cut back by 0 bases and J by 5 bases. Germline CDR1 is LGHNA and CDR2 is YNFKEQ. The CDR3 runs to 19 residues. This CDR3 is CASSQDYDPGTSVHNEQFF. The CDR3 DNA follows: TGTGCCAGCAGCCAAGATTACGATCCCGGGACTAGCGTACACAATGAGCAGTTCTTC.

This chain uses TRBV27 with TRBJ2-1; TRBD2 aligns across 12 bases. Germline CDR1 MNHEY, CDR2 SMNVEV (reference sequence). The V and J ends lost 5 bases and 6 bases, in that order; junction bases with no gene match: 5. CDR3 length: 15 residues. CDR3 sequence (DNA): TGTGCCAGCAGTGATAGGACTAGCGGGATCAATGAGCAGTTCTTC. Translated, it gives CASSDRTSGINEQFF.

The chain employs TRBV2 and TRBJ2-2; D ambiguous. CDR3 length: 13 residues. The germline gives CDR1 SNHLY, CDR2 FYNNEI. Trimming cost V 3 bases and J 9 bases, with 11 bases left between them. CDR3 nucleotides: TGTGCCAGCAGTGATGAGTCCTTAAGGGAGCTGTTTTTT. Translation: CASSDESLRELFF. Drawing the rest from reference TRBV2 and TRBJ2-2, the complete variable domain is EPEVTQTPSHQVTQMGQEVILRCVPISNHLYFYWYRQILGQKVEFLVSFYNNEISEKSEIFDDQFSVERPDGSNFTLKIRSTKLEDSAMYFCASSDESLRELFFGEGSRLTVL.

The chain employs TRBV11-2 and TRBJ1-1; the match to TRBD1 covers 7 bases. With 3 bases clipped from V and 1 base from J, the junction kept 2 bases outside the gene matches. The CDR3 is 14 amino acids. Germline V gene data show CDR1 as SGHAT and CDR2 as FQNNGV. In nucleotides, the CDR3 is TGTGCCAGCAGCTTCGGGACAGAGAACACTGAAGCTTTCTTT. It codes for CASSFGTENTEAFF.

The chain is built from TRBV14 and TRBJ2-5; maybe TRBD2 (6 bases). Trimming pared 0 bases from V and 4 bases from J, leaving 12 bases between. The V gene's germline CDR1 is SGHDN and CDR2 FVKESK. The CDR3 spans 15 residues. DNA for the CDR3: TGTGCCAGCAGCCAAGAATGGCACGGGGGAGAGACCCAGTACTTC. Its translation: CASSQEWHGGETQYF. The full variable domain, completed using reference TRBV14 and TRBJ2-5, is EAGVTQFPSHSVIEKGQTVTLRCDPISGHDNLYWYRRVMGKEIKFLLHFVKESKQDESGMPNNRFLAERTGGTYSTLKVQPAELEDSGVYFCASSQEWHGGETQYFGPGTRLLVL.

This clone was seen a single time. This chain joins TRBV19 and TRBJ1-2; a weak D match, TRBD1 (5 bases). The V gene's germline CDR1 is LNHDA and CDR2 SQIVND (reference sequence). V lost 3 bases, J lost 8 bases, and 22 bases lay in between. The length of the CDR3 is 16 residues. In DNA, the CDR3 is TGTGCCAGTAGTATCTCTTCCGGGACTCTGTTCGGCGGCTACACCTTC. This codes for CASSISSGTLFGGYTF.

This clone was observed a single time. The chain couples TRBV28 to TRBJ2-2, with 9 bases matching TRBD2. This CDR3 contains 16 residues. In germline, CDR1 is MDHEN, CDR2 SYDVKM. The CDR3 sequence is CAVGGPSGIVAGELFF. CDR3 nucleotide sequence: TGTGCGGTTGGCGGACCTAGCGGGATAGTCGCCGGGGAGCTGTTTTTT.

The V gene is TRBV19, the J gene TRBJ1-2; D perhaps matches TRBD1 (6 bases). The CDR3 consists of 15 residues. The germline CDR1 and CDR2 sequences are LNHDA and SQIVND (reference sequence). V lost 5 bases and J 4 bases, leaving 17 bases between the germline ends. The CDR3 region has the DNA TGTGCCAGTAGTGCTGACCACGGGACAAGCTATGGCTACACCTTC. Its translation is CASSADHGTSYGYTF.

J is TRBJ2-7 and V is TRBV5-1, with 7 bases identical to TRBD1. The CDR3 spans 13 residues. CDR1 and CDR2 (germline): SGHRS, YFSETQ. J was trimmed by 12 bases and V by 4 bases; bases with no gene match: 13. CDR3 in amino acids: CASSPASQGFMYF. CDR3 nucleotide sequence: TGCGCCAGCAGCCCGGCCTCACAGGGGTTCATGTACTTC. The full variable domain, in which reference TRBV5-1 and TRBJ2-7 provide the parts outside the CDR3, is KAGVTQTPRYLIKTRGQQVTLSCSPISGHRSVSWYQQTPGQGLQFLFEYFSETQRNKGNFPGRFSGRQFSNSRSEMNVSTLELGDSALYLCASSPASQGFMYFGPGTRLTVT.

The chain carries TRBV9 and TRBJ2-2; a weak D match, TRBD2 (6 bases). Germline CDR1 and CDR2: SGDLS and YYNGEE. The CDR3 extends over 15 amino acids. Trimming took off 0 bases at V and 6 bases at J, with 12 bases between the two ends. The chain's CDR3 is CASSVAGRSAGELFF. The DNA for the CDR3 is TGTGCCAGCAGCGTAGCCGGGAGATCGGCCGGGGAGCTGTTTTTT.

V usage is TRBV5-4 and J usage is TRBJ2-5; the D gene is possibly TRBD1 (6 bases). With 4 bases removed from V and 0 bases from J, the gap between germline ends came to 10 bases. Germline V CDR1 and CDR2: SGHNT, YYREEE (reference sequence). The CDR3 length is 14 residues. The CDR3 protein is CASSLDRYQETQYF. CDR3 sequence (DNA): TGTGCCAGCAGCCTCGACAGGTACCAAGAGACCCAGTACTTC.